Below are 30 T cell receptor beta chains sequenced from a single sample in a study of OX40 agonist ivuxolimab in advanced cancers. Assay: immunoSEQ multiplex PCR; the TCRdb copy retains only in-frame clones and omits some. Here the sample spans roughly 59,000 clones, approximately 80% being singletons. The sample here was CD4+ or CD8+ T cells sorted from blood, taken in a trial of the OX40 agonist ivuxolimab. These receptors all stem from an adult with an advanced solid tumor such as melanoma, head and neck, liver or kidney cancer.

The chain has TRBV11-2 and TRBJ1-5; D is uncertain. Looked up from germline, CDR1 is SGHAT and CDR2 is FQNNGV. V was shortened by 2 bases and J by 7 bases, with 9 bases between the two germline ends. This CDR3 region has 13 residues. The CDR3 sequence is CASSLSERQPQHF. The CDR3 DNA reads TGTGCCAGCAGCTTATCGGAGAGGCAGCCCCAGCATTTT.

The genes are TRBV7-9 and TRBJ2-3; D gene uncertain. Trimming left V 3 bases short and J 3 bases short, with 10 bases between. This CDR3 has 14 residues. Germline V gene lookup returns CDR1 SEHNR and CDR2 FQNEAQ (reference sequence). As DNA, the CDR3 is TGTGCCAGCAGCTTCAACCTGGGTACAGATACGCAGTATTTT. This sequence encodes CASSFNLGTDTQYF.

The chain couples TRBV9 to TRBJ2-2; 11 nucleotides align to TRBD2. After removal of 4 bases from V and 3 bases from J, the junction contained 5 bases not matched to a gene. The germline CDR1 and CDR2 sequences are SGDLS and YYNGEE. CDR3 length equals 16 residues. The CDR3 coding sequence is TGTGCCAGCAGCCCCCCGGGACTAGCGGACACCGGGGAGCTGTTTTTT. This translates into CASSPPGLADTGELFF.

V and J are TRBV2 and TRBJ1-1; D unresolved. Germline-derived CDR1 and CDR2 are SNHLY and FYNNEI. V lost 7 bases, J lost 5 bases, and 11 bases lay in between. The CDR3 contains 12 residues. The CDR3 bases are TGTGCCAGCATCTTTCAAGGGACTGAAGCTTTCTTT. This gives the protein CASIFQGTEAFF.

The rearrangement links TRBV10-3 to TRBJ2-3; 12 bases are shared with TRBD1. CDR1 and CDR2 (germline): ENHRY, SYGVKD. The V and J ends lost 6 bases and 3 bases, in that order; junction bases with no gene match: 7. The CDR3 length is 16 residues. CDR3 in amino acids: CAIRPSGQGATDTQYF. CDR3 bases: TGTGCCATCAGGCCCTCGGGACAGGGGGCAACAGATACGCAGTATTTT.

The V and J genes are TRBV4-1 and TRBJ1-1; no clear D. Germline lookup yields CDR1 MGHRA and CDR2 YSYEKL. Between the trimmed V and J ends, which lost 0 bases and 10 bases, there was a span of 15 bases. There are 14 residues in the CDR3. In DNA, the CDR3 is TGCGCCAGCAGCCAAGATATTGGCCCTCAAGCAGCTTTCTTT. This codes for CASSQDIGPQAAFF.

The rearrangement uses TRBV6-1 and TRBJ2-7, with a tentative D call TRBD2 (6 bases). V was cut by 3 bases and J by 0 bases, with 6 bases left in between. The CDR3 contains 13 residues. Germline V gives CDR1 MNHNS, CDR2 SASEGT. CDR3 sequence: CASSEEGSYEQYF. Here the CDR3 DNA reads TGTGCCAGCAGTGAGGAGGGCTCCTACGAGCAGTACTTC.

V usage is TRBV28 and J usage is TRBJ2-7, with 9 bases matching TRBD1. V lost 7 bases and J lost 2; bases outside the gene matches: 6. Looked up from germline, CDR1 is MDHEN and CDR2 is SYDVKM. The CDR3 is 14 amino acids. This CDR3 reads CASITGTGPYEQYF. CDR3 nucleotides: TGTGCCAGCATTACCGGGACAGGGCCCTACGAGCAGTACTTC.

The chain joins TRBV7-2 to TRBJ2-3, with D perhaps being TRBD1 or TRBD2 (6 bases each). CDR1 and CDR2 from the germline V gene are SGHTA and FQGNSA. Trimming pared 5 bases from V and 1 base from J, leaving 16 bases between. CDR3 size: 16 residues. CDR3 amino acids: CASSPRGARRTDTQYF. CDR3 DNA: TGTGCCAGCAGCCCTAGGGGGGCCCGCCGCACAGATACGCAGTATTTT.

This clone has only one observation. The chain joins TRBV7-3 to TRBJ2-3; no clear D. Per the germline V gene, CDR1 is SGHTA and CDR2 is FQGTGA. V lost 1 base, J lost 6 bases, and 8 bases lay in between. The CDR3 is 13 residues long. CDR3 coding DNA: TGTGCCAGCAGCTTAAGTGGATCGGATACGCAGTATTTT. Its translation is CASSLSGSDTQYF.

In its sample, this clone was seen once. The chain is built from TRBV7-8 and TRBJ1-1; possible D gene TRBD1, 5 bases. V was trimmed by 0 bases and J by 4 bases, leaving 9 bases between them. The CDR3 runs 14 residues. The germline CDR1 and CDR2 sequences are SGHVS and FQNEAQ. CDR3 bases: TGTGCCAGCAGCTTAGCCGGGGGGGGCACTGAAGCTTTCTTT. This translates into CASSLAGGGTEAFF.

The rearrangement links TRBV27 to TRBJ2-2; D is possibly TRBD2 (5 bases). Germline loops: CDR1 MNHEY, CDR2 SMNVEV (reference sequence). The CDR3 has 15 residues. V was pared by 3 bases and J by 0 bases, with 8 bases between. CDR3 region: CASSLSGTNTGELFF. CDR3 nucleotide sequence: TGTGCCAGCAGTTTGAGCGGAACGAACACCGGGGAGCTGTTTTTT.

V usage is TRBV2 and J usage is TRBJ2-3; TRBD1 matches 8 bases. The germline CDR1 and CDR2 sequences are SNHLY and FYNNEI. The J segment lost 3 bases and the V segment lost 6 bases, leaving 8 bases of the junction unmatched. CDR3 length: 15 residues. The CDR3 here is CASSIDRGSTDTQYF. For the CDR3, the DNA is TGTGCCAGCAGCATCGACAGGGGAAGTACAGATACGCAGTATTTT.

The chain carries TRBV4-2 and TRBJ1-5; tentative D call: TRBD1 (5 bases). V gave up 0 bases and J gave up 5 bases, with 14 bases separating them. The germline gives CDR1 LGHNA, CDR2 YNFKEQ. The CDR3 extends over 16 amino acids. CDR3 DNA: TGTGCCAGCAGCCAAGAAGGGGCCCAAGGGGATCAGCCCCAGCATTTT. This sequence encodes CASSQEGAQGDQPQHF.

The rearrangement uses TRBV28 and TRBJ2-7; the match to TRBD2 covers 7 bases. This CDR3 is built from 14 residues. Germline CDR1 and CDR2: MDHEN and SYDVKM. J gave up 7 bases and V 6 bases, and 12 bases lay outside the gene matches. CDR3: CASSPFGMGGEQYF. In nucleotides, the CDR3 is TGTGCCAGCAGCCCCTTCGGGATGGGAGGGGAGCAGTACTTC.

This chain joins TRBV6-5 and TRBJ2-7; the match to TRBD1 covers 7 bases. Losses at the gene ends were 2 bases for V and 0 bases for J; bases not matched to a gene: 4. The CDR3 is 15 residues long. CDR1 and CDR2 from the germline V gene are MNHEY and SVGAGI. The CDR3: CASSYRDSASYEQYF. CDR3 DNA sequence: TGTGCCAGCAGTTACCGGGACAGTGCCTCCTACGAGCAGTACTTC.

V and J are TRBV5-1 and TRBJ2-3, with a tentative D call TRBD2 (6 bases). V lost 3 bases to trimming and J lost 2 bases, with 13 bases between them. The germline gives CDR1 SGHRS, CDR2 YFSETQ. This CDR3 has 15 residues. CDR3: CASSWGDGATDTQYF. DNA for the CDR3: TGCGCCAGCAGCTGGGGGGACGGGGCCACAGATACGCAGTATTTT. Variable domain in full (rest from reference TRBV5-1 and TRBJ2-3): KAGVTQTPRYLIKTRGQQVTLSCSPISGHRSVSWYQQTPGQGLQFLFEYFSETQRNKGNFPGRFSGRQFSNSRSEMNVSTLELGDSALYLCASSWGDGATDTQYFGPGTRLTVL.

The chain joins TRBV7-2 to TRBJ2-5; a possible D gene is TRBD1 (5 bases). CDR1 SGHTA and CDR2 FQGNSA come from the germline V gene. The CDR3 runs 15 residues. Trimming shortened V by 1 base and J by 5 bases, and 14 bases separated the two germline ends. CDR3 loop: CASSLDSAGFETQYF. The DNA of the CDR3 is TGTGCCAGCAGCTTAGATTCAGCAGGGTTTGAGACCCAGTACTTC.

The CDR3 DNA reads TGCAGCGTCTTTATAAGCGGGAGGGGTGGCACAGATACGCAGTATTTT. It codes for CSVFISGRGGTDTQYF. V is TRBV29-1 and J is TRBJ2-3; 10 bases match TRBD2. CDR3 length: 16 residues. The germline V gene has CDR1 SQVTM and CDR2 ANQGSEA. V gave up 6 bases and J gave up 1 base; unmatched junction bases: 10.

The chain is built from TRBV6-5 and TRBJ1-5; 7 bases are a match to TRBD1. Germline V gives CDR1 MNHEY, CDR2 SVGAGI. The CDR3 spans 14 residues. The ends lost 8 bases at V and 3 bases at J; junction bases unmatched: 7. CDR3 in amino acids: CASGMTGTNQPQHF. The CDR3 nucleotides read TGTGCCAGCGGGATGACAGGGACCAATCAGCCCCAGCATTTT.

This chain connects TRBV19 to TRBJ1-6; D not resolved. The V gene's germline CDR1 is LNHDA and CDR2 SQIVND (reference sequence). The V gene lost 5 bases and the J gene lost 9 bases, with 11 bases spanning the gap. This CDR3 is 13 amino acids long. This CDR3 reads CASSPQTRSPLHF. CDR3 nucleotide sequence: TGTGCCAGTAGTCCTCAGACACGTTCACCCCTCCACTTT.

This chain connects TRBV6-1 to TRBJ1-4; no reliable D call. Germline-derived CDR1 and CDR2 are MNHNS and SASEGT. V was clipped by 0 bases and J by 7 bases, with 9 bases between them. CDR3 size: 14 residues. The CDR3 DNA sequence: TGTGCCAGCAGTGAAGCAGGCTCTGGTGAAAAACTGTTTTTT. It is translated as CASSEAGSGEKLFF.

V is TRBV11-3 and J is TRBJ2-7; the match to TRBD2 covers 7 bases. Trimming took 3 bases from V and 4 from J; bases not matched to a gene: 9. The CDR3 sequence is 15 residues long. The germline V gene has CDR1 SGHNT and CDR2 YENEEA. The chain's CDR3 is CASSFWGGIVYEQYF. As DNA, the CDR3 is TGTGCCAGCAGCTTTTGGGGGGGGATAGTATACGAGCAGTACTTC.

The chain employs TRBV19 and TRBJ1-3; D unresolved. Germline values: CDR1 LNHDA, CDR2 SQIVND (reference sequence). This CDR3 comprises 13 residues. V gave up 3 bases and J gave up 3 bases, with 6 bases separating them. CDR3 bases: TGTGCCAGTAGTATCGGGAGTGGAAACACCATATATTTT. It yields the protein CASSIGSGNTIYF.

This chain connects TRBV6-5 to TRBJ2-5; 11 bases match TRBD1. The V and J ends lost 6 bases and 4 bases, in that order; junction bases with no gene match: 4. Per the germline V gene, CDR1 is MNHEY and CDR2 is SVGAGI. The CDR3 runs 14 residues. CDR3 region: CASRSDRGPETQYF. The CDR3 DNA reads TGTGCCAGCAGATCGGACAGGGGGCCAGAGACCCAGTACTTC.

This chain joins TRBV18 and TRBJ1-4, with TRBD1 as a possible D gene (5 bases). V was trimmed by 2 bases and J by 13 bases, leaving 14 bases between them. The CDR3 is 13 amino acids. CDR1 and CDR2 from the germline V gene are KGHSH and LQKENI. The CDR3 nucleotides are TGTGCCAGCTCACCAGGGAACCGGGACGGACTGTTTTTT. Its translation is CASSPGNRDGLFF. The full variable domain, rest sourced from reference TRBV18 and TRBJ1-4, is NAGVMQNPRHLVRRRGQEARLRCSPMKGHSHVYWYRQLPEEGLKFMVYLQKENIIDESGMPKERFSAEFPKEGPSILRIQQVVRGDSAAYFCASSPGNRDGLFFGSGTQLSVL.

The chain recombines TRBV7-2 with TRBJ1-3; D gene ambiguous. The germline V gene encodes CDR1 SGHTA and CDR2 FQGNSA. Between the trimmed V and J ends, which lost 1 base and 0 bases, there was a span of 7 bases. The CDR3 is 15 amino acids. This chain's CDR3 is CASSLDANSGNTIYF. The DNA for the CDR3 is TGTGCCAGCAGCTTAGACGCTAACTCTGGAAACACCATATATTTT.

The rearrangement uses TRBV5-1 and TRBJ2-5; 8 bases fit TRBD2. With 5 bases clipped from V and 1 base from J, the junction kept 7 bases outside the gene matches. The V gene's germline CDR1 is SGHRS and CDR2 YFSETQ. The CDR3 covers 15 residues. The CDR3 DNA follows: TGCGCCAGCAGACGACCTGGACTAGCCCAAGAGACCCAGTACTTC. Its translation: CASRRPGLAQETQYF.

This clone was seen only a few times. This rearrangement joins TRBV9 to TRBJ2-1; 8 nucleotides agree with TRBD2. V dropped 4 bases and J dropped 9; count of bases not matched to a gene: 9. Germline assignment: CDR1 SGDLS and CDR2 YYNGEE. This CDR3 has 14 residues. CDR3 DNA sequence: TGTGCCAGCAGCCCCGGGAGGGCCCGTAGTGAGCAGTTCTTC. It codes for CASSPGRARSEQFF.

The rearrangement uses TRBV4-1 and TRBJ2-1; D unclear. Germline V gene lookup returns CDR1 MGHRA and CDR2 YSYEKL. CDR3 length: 18 amino acids. Trimming removed 4 bases from V and 0 bases from J, with 19 bases in between. The CDR3 DNA sequence: TGCGCCAGCAGCCGAATAGACCTCGGGTTTCGCTCCTACAATGAGCAGTTCTTC. It encodes CASSRIDLGFRSYNEQFF.